This T cell receptor beta chain was sequenced for a study of cytomegalovirus exposure and HLA in healthy donors. The CDR3 sequence is 15 residues long. In germline, CDR1 is LNHDA, CDR2 SQIVND (reference sequence). The V segment lost 6 bases and the J segment 5 bases; nucleotides outside the gene matches: 11. The PCR employed 60 Vbeta primers together with 13 Jbeta primers. Produced via immunoSEQ multiplex PCR; TCRdb's table is partial and in-frame only. The sample lists around 90,000 clones; under 85% were seen once. The TCR originated in a man aged 25-40 years in good health and CMV-seronegative. The sequenced sample consisted of PBMCs. The chain joins TRBV19 to TRBJ1-1, with 8 bases aligning to TRBD1. The CDR3 loop is CASSLKATGVTEAFF. CDR3 DNA sequence: TGTGCCAGTAGCCTAAAGGCGACAGGGGTGACTGAAGCTTTCTTT.